This T cell receptor (beta chain) was retrieved from a study of blood T cells in healthy people across ages. A sample-barcoded 5' primer and a J-beta primer mix were used in a second PCR of about 6 to 11 cycles. MiXCR was run by TCRdb on the 5' RACE reads, yielding one entry per CDR3 protein. Here the sample spans more than 1.4 million distinct CDR3 sequences, roughly 40% being singletons. This clonotype was seen just once. The germline V gene has CDR1 SGHVS and CDR2 FQNEAQ. Between the trimmed V and J ends, which lost 5 bases and 4 bases, there was a span of 20 bases. This CDR3 comprises 16 residues.

The specimen sequenced was blood. V is TRBV7-8 and J is TRBJ1-2; maybe TRBD1 (5 bases). The source of this sequence is a woman between 18 and 29 years old in good health. The CDR3, as DNA: TGTGCCAGCAGCCCGTCCCCCCCAGCAGGGATCTATGGCTACACCTTC. It translates to CASSPSPPAGIYGYTF.